This passage covers 2 T cell receptor beta chains from one sample sequenced in a study of blood T cells in healthy people across ages. A second roughly 6 to 12 cycle PCR used barcoded and J-beta primers. TCRdb processed the 5' RACE reads anew with MiXCR; each CDR3 protein has one entry. The sample yields 550,000 to 800,000 distinct CDR3 sequences, about 21% seen once. The sequenced sample consisted of blood. The receptors come from a man aged 65 to 79 in good health.

Notes on this clonotype: A read error may produce the germline difference seen at one junction end. This sequence joins TRBV20-1 and TRBJ2-3, with 11 bases that match TRBD1. Germline assignment: CDR1 DFQATT and CDR2 SNEGSKA (reference sequence). This CDR3 is 18 amino acids long. The CDR3 sequence is CSARDWSRDRGSTDTQYF. DNA of the CDR3: TGCAGTGCTAGAGATTGGTCCCGGGACAGGGGGAGCACAGATACACAGTATTTT.

The chain has TRBV5-1 and TRBJ2-7; TRBD2 matches at 14 bases. The germline V gene encodes CDR1 SGHRS and CDR2 YFSETQ. The CDR3 has 17 residues. V was pared by 4 bases and J by 2 bases, with 8 bases of the junction left unmatched. The CDR3 sequence: CASSLGLAGGLTYEQYF. CDR3 bases: TGCGCCAGCAGCCTCGGACTAGCGGGAGGCCTTACCTACGAGCAGTACTTC.